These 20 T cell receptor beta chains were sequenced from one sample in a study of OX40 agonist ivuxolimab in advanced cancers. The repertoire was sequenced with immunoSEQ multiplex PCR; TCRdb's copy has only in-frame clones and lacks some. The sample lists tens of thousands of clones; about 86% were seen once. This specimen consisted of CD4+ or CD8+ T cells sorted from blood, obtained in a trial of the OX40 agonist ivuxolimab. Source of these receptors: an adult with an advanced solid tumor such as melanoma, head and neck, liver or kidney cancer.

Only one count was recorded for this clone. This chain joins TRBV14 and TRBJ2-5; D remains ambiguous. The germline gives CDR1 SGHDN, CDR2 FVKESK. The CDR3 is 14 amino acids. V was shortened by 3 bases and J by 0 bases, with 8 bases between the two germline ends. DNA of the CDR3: TGTGCCAGCAGCCAGCTTAGGAACCAAGAGACCCAGTACTTC. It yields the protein CASSQLRNQETQYF.

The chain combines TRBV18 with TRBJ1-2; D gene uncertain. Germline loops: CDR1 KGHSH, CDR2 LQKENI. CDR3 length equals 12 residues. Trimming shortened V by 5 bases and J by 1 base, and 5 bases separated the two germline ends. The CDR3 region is CASSSNNYGYTF. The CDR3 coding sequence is TGTGCCAGCTCATCCAATAACTATGGCTACACCTTC. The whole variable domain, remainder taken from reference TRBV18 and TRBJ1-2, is NAGVMQNPRHLVRRRGQEARLRCSPMKGHSHVYWYRQLPEEGLKFMVYLQKENIIDESGMPKERFSAEFPKEGPSILRIQQVVRGDSAAYFCASSSNNYGYTFGSGTRLTVV.

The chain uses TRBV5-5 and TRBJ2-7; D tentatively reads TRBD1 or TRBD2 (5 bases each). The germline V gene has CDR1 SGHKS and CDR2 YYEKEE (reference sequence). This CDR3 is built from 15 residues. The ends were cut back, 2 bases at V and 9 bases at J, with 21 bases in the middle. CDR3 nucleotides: TGTGCCAGCAGCTTTCTTGATTCAAAGCTGGGGGTGCAGTACTTC. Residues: CASSFLDSKLGVQYF. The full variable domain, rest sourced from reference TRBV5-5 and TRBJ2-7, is DAGVTQSPTHLIKTRGQQVTLRCSPISGHKSVSWYQQVLGQGPQFIFQYYEKEERGRGNFPDRFSARQFPNYSSELNVNALLLGDSALYLCASSFLDSKLGVQYFGPGTRLTVT.

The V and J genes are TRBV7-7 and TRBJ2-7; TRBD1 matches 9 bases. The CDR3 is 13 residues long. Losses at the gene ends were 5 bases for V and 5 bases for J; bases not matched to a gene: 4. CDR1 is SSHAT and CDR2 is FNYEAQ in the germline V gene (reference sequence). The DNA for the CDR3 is TGTGCCAGCAGCCGACAGGGGGGGGACGAGCAGTACTTC. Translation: CASSRQGGDEQYF.

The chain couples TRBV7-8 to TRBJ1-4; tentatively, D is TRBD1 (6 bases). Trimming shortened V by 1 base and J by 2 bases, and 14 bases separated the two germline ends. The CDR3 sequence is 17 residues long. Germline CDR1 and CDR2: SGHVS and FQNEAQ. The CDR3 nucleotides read TGTGCCAGCAGCTTAGAGGGCAGGGGCCCCACTAATGAAAAACTGTTTTTT. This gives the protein CASSLEGRGPTNEKLFF.

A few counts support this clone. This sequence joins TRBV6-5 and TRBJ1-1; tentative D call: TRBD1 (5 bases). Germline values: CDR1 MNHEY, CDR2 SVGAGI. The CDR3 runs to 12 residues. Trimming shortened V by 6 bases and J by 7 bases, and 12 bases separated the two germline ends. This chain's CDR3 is CASRLGHREAFF. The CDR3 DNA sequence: TGTGCCAGCAGACTCGGACACCGTGAAGCTTTCTTT.

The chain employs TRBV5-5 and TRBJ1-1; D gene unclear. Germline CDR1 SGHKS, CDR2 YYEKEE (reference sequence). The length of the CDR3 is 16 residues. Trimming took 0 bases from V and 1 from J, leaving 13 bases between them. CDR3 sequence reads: CASSLDKVEGNTEAFF. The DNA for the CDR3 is TGTGCCAGCAGCTTGGATAAAGTAGAAGGGAACACTGAAGCTTTCTTT. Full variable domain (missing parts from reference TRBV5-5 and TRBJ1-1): DAGVTQSPTHLIKTRGQQVTLRCSPISGHKSVSWYQQVLGQGPQFIFQYYEKEERGRGNFPDRFSARQFPNYSSELNVNALLLGDSALYLCASSLDKVEGNTEAFFGQGTRLTVV.

The CDR3 spells CASSPTSGGWDEQFF. As DNA, the CDR3 is TGTGCCAGCAGTCCGACTAGCGGGGGGTGGGATGAGCAGTTCTTC. The chain carries TRBV27 and TRBJ2-1; 13 bases map to TRBD2. CDR1 MNHEY and CDR2 SMNVEV come from the germline V gene (reference sequence). V lost 5 bases to trimming and J lost 8 bases; unmatched junction nucleotides: 6. The CDR3 is 15 amino acids.

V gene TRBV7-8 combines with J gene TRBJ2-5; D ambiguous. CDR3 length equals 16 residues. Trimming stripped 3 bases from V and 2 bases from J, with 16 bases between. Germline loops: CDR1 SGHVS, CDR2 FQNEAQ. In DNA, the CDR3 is TGTGCCAGCAGCTTCCAAGAGTGGTTAGGGCAAGAGACCCAGTACTTC. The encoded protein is CASSFQEWLGQETQYF.

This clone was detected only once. For the CDR3, the DNA is TGTGCCAGCAGTGACCGGGACTGGTCGTCGCAGTTCTTC. Its translation: CASSDRDWSSQFF. The chain joins TRBV2 to TRBJ2-1, with D possibly TRBD2 on 6 matching bases. CDR1 and CDR2 from the germline V gene are SNHLY and FYNNEI. The CDR3 is made up of 13 amino acids. The ends were cut back, 3 bases at V and 12 bases at J, with 15 bases in the middle.

Written as DNA, the CDR3 is TGTGCCAGCAGCGACAGGGTGAACTATGGCTACACCTTC. As protein: CASSDRVNYGYTF. This chain joins TRBV7-2 and TRBJ1-2; TRBD1 matches 7 bases. The germline V gene encodes CDR1 SGHTA and CDR2 FQGNSA. With V trimmed by 5 bases and J by 2 bases, 2 bases remained unmatched. The CDR3 has 13 residues.

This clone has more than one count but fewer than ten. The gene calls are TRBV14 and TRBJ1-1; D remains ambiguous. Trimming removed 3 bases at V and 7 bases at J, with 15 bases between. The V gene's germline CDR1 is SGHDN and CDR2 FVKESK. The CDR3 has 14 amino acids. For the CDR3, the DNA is TGTGCCAGCAGCCACCAACTGTCGGGGAGTGAAGCTTTCTTT. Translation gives CASSHQLSGSEAFF.

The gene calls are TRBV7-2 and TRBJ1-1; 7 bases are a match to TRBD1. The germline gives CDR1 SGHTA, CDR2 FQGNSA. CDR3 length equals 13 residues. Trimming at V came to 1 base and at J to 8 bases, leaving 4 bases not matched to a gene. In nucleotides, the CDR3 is TGTGCCAGCAGCTTAGGAGGGGGCCCAGAAGCTTTCTTT. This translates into CASSLGGGPEAFF.

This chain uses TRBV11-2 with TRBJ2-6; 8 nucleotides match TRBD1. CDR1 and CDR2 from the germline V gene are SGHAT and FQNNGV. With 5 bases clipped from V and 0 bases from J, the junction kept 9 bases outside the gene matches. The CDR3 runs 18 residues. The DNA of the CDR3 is TGTGCCAGCAGCGGCCTCCGGACAGGGAGCTCTGGGGCCAACGTCCTGACTTTC. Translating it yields CASSGLRTGSSGANVLTF.

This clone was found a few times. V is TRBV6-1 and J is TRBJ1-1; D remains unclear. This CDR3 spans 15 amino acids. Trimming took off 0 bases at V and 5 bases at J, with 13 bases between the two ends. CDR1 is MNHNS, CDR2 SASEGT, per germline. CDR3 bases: TGTGCCAGCAGTGAAGCTAGGAATATCGCGACTGAAGCTTTCTTT. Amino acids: CASSEARNIATEAFF.

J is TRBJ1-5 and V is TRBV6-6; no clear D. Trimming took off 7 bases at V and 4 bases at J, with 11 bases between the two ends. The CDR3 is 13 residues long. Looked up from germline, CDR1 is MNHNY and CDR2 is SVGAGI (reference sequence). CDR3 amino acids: CASTGGSNQPQHF. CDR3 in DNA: TGTGCCAGCACCGGCGGGAGTAATCAGCCCCAGCATTTT.

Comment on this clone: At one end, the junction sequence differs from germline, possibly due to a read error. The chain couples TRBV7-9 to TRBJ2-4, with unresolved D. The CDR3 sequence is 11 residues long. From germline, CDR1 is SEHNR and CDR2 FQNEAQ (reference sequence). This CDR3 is CASSLAQGLNF. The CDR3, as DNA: TGTGCCAGCAGCTTAGCGCAAGGGTTAAACTTC.

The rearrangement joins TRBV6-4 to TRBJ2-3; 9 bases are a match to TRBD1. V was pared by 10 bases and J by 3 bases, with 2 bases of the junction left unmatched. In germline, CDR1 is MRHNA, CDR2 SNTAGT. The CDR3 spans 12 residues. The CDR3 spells CATGQGTDTQYF. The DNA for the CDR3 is TGTGCCACCGGACAGGGGACAGATACGCAGTATTTT.

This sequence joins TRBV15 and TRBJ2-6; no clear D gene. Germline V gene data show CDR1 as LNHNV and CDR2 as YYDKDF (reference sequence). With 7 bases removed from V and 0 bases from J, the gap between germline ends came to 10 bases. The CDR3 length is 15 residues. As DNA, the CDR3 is TGTGCCACCAATCAGGCAAACTCTGGGGCCAACGTCCTGACTTTC. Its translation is CATNQANSGANVLTF.

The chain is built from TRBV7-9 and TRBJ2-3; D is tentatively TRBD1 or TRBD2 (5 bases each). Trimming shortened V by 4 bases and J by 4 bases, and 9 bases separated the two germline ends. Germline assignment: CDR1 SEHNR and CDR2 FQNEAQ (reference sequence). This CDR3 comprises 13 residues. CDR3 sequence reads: CASSSRGPDTQYF. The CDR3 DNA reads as TGTGCCAGCAGCTCACGGGGCCCAGATACGCAGTATTTT.